What follows describes a single TCR beta chain. TCRdb's table, derived via immunoSEQ multiplex PCR, lists solely in-frame clones and lacks some. Found here are about 120,000 clones, about 90% of them singletons; the top ten hold 3.8%. The data are from a study of blood T cell repertoires in COVID-19. This receptor was obtained from a woman aged 55-69 years with COVID-19, enrolled during active disease. Input material: peripheral blood.

The CDR3 spells CASSVDPIPRELFF. Here the CDR3 DNA reads TGTGCCAGCAGCGTAGACCCGATCCCTAGGGAGCTGTTTTTT. V is TRBV9 and J is TRBJ2-2, with D unclear. The CDR3 has 14 amino acids. The germline V gene encodes CDR1 SGDLS and CDR2 YYNGEE. V lost 0 bases and J 9 bases, leaving 12 bases between the germline ends.